A few counts support the clone carrying this T cell receptor beta chain. The data derive from a study of blood T cells in healthy people across ages. Primers used in a second PCR of roughly 6 to 12 cycles were a sample-barcoded 5' primer and a J-beta primer mix. TCRdb reprocessed the 5' RACE reads via MiXCR and lists one record per CDR3 protein. The sample has about 720,000 distinct CDR3 sequences, roughly 25% seen once; the top ten hold roughly 3.5%. The V gene's germline CDR1 is SNHLY and CDR2 FYNNEI. V was clipped by 3 bases and J by 6 bases, with 11 bases between them. This CDR3 has 13 residues. Another study also made use of these data, one on T cells of mothers and their children. That paper states: Clones that were microchimeric and persistent were not detected among T cells.

The chain employs TRBV2 and TRBJ2-5; possibly TRBD2 for D (6 bases). This receptor was identified in a boy under 18 in good health. Material: blood. The CDR3 spells CASSEGSGQTQYF. CDR3 DNA: TGTGCCAGCAGTGAGGGGAGCGGGCAGACCCAGTACTTC.